This T cell receptor beta chain was captured in a study of T cells in Graves' hyperthyroidism and ophthalmopathy (dated by TCRdb to 2018 to 2020). For context, the study as a whole: Peripheral blood samples were taken at the time of initial diagnosis, prior to any treatment. The paper describes TCR Vbeta CDR3 sequencing of 135 peripheral blood samples, made up of roughly 45 ophthalmopathy patients, approximately 76 hyperthyroidism patients and some 17 progressor patients. In addition, the study compared T-cell repertoires in thyroid tissue and in blood from over 5 Graves' hyperthyroidism patients. Prospective prediction of ophthalmopathy was tested in an independent validation cohort consisting of some 19 hyperthyroidism patients and 17 patients who later progressed to ophthalmopathy. Once sampling was done, hyperthyroidism patients were given methimazole at a starting dose of 30 mg daily, whereas ophthalmopathy patients were given high-dose intravenous methylprednisolone. The approximately 98 discovery patients were randomly divided into training and test sets at a 7:3 ratio. To identify TCR V-J signatures that set the groups apart, the researchers used a discovery cohort of 100 patients, made up of approximately 43 with Graves' ophthalmopathy and about 55 with stable Graves' hyperthyroidism.

Amplification of TCR beta CDR3 regions was carried out from RNA transcripts. For the first round of RT-PCR on the TCR CDR3, the HTBI primer set was used together with the Qiagen OneStep RT-PCR kit. Libraries were constructed in a second round of multiplex PCR, after which size selection and purification were carried out. Sequencing of the libraries was done on an Illumina HiSeq2000 using paired-end 100 bp reads. The authors processed their data as follows. SOAPnuke was used to process the raw data, removing reads that contained adapters or uncalled bases, had a mean Phred below 15, or lacked an exact match to the constant primer or identifier. High-quality paired reads were merged with COPE v1.2.5, and unique nucleotide sequences were defined as clonotypes. MiTCR v1.1 was used to align the clonotypes against IMGT TRBV, TRBD and TRBJ reference segments. The analysis was restricted to V-J combinations with a frequency above 0.0001, which together covered 98% to 99.2% of the repertoires. The TCS score was defined as F50 (clonal expansion) divided by E x V (chaos), with BLOSUM62-based TCRdist calculated between CDR3 peptides within each V-J. Welch's t-statistics and random forest reduced several hundred V-J features to 10 to 15, which were used in a naive Bayes classifier (R e1071). The public reads were run again by TCRdb, first through fastp at Q25 and then through MiXCR, and only productive beta chains were kept. CDR3 protein duplicates are merged, each entry listing the most common genes and DNA. V and J calls and clone size were set by TCRdb, not the authors. The sample profile shows 300,000 to 400,000 distinct CDR3 sequences; 21% of them were found once. Less than 65% of the sample comes from the top ten.

Graves' hyperthyroidism was defined as stable when no progression to ophthalmopathy occurred over 18 months of follow-up. Hyperthyroidism patients were newly diagnosed, had a disease duration of under 2 months, and were aged 18 to 65 years. Any patient with an uncontrolled infection, another autoimmune disease, pregnancy or lactation was excluded. Diagnoses were based on clinical symptoms, serum thyroxine and TRAb, thyroid ultrasound and orbital computed tomography. PBMCs were isolated from 10 ml of fresh peripheral blood by Ficoll-Paque density gradient centrifugation. Trizol reagent was used to extract total RNA, and RNA quality was then checked on an Agilent 2100 Bioanalyzer. This clonotype has a count of ten or more. There is no known antigen for this receptor. Base qualities are not provided; no much larger clone lies one nucleotide away. Relative to germline, V is 5 bases shorter and J is 3 bases shorter, with 11 bases between their ends. From a lookup of the germline V gene, CDR1 and CDR2 are MNHNS and SASEGT. From cysteine to phenylalanine, the CDR3 is 14 amino acids long. The DNA shown is the 42-base CDR3, in frame from base 1.

The paper's findings and limits, for the study overall: Blood samples also contained most of the expanded thyroid clonotypes (frequency above 0.001), which suggests that blood repertoires may reflect thyroid immune responses. In validation, the model predicted progression to ophthalmopathy a median of about 5.9 months before onset, with about 67% sensitivity and nearly 75% specificity. A 13 V-J signature model separated ophthalmopathy from stable hyperthyroidism, with just over 85% sensitivity and 81.08% specificity in cross-validation and 80%/75% in testing. Sample size was not statistically predetermined, and investigators were not blinded to group allocation.

Sequences were obtained from blood. This receptor was obtained from a woman aged 45-65 years with Graves' hyperthyroidism. The chain is made from TRBV6-1 and TRBJ1-5, and possibly TRBD1, on 5 matching bases. The CDR3 has the sequence CASSPRQSNQPQHF. The DNA sequence follows: TGTGCCAGCAGTCCTCGACAGTCCAATCAGCCCCAGCATTTT.